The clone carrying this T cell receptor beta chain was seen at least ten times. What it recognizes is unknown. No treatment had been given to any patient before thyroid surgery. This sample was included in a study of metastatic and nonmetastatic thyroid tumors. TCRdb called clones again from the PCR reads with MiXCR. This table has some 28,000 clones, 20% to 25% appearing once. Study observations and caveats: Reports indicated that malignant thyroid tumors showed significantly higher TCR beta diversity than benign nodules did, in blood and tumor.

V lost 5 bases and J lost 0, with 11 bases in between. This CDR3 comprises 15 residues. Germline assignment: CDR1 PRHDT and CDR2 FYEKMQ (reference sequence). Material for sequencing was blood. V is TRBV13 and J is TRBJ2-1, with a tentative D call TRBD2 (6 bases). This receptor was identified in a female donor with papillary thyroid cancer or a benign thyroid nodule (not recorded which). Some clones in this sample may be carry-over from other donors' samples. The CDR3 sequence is CASSDSGSSYNEQFF. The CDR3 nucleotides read TGTGCCAGCAGCGATAGCGGAAGCTCCTACAATGAGCAGTTCTTC.